A single sample gave rise to the 3 T cell receptor beta chains below, sequenced in a study of glioma-infiltrating T cells. Using RNA template, CDR3s of TCR alpha and beta were amplified with iRepertoire arm-PCR. TCRdb reprocessed the multiplex PCR reads with MiXCR, giving one entry per CDR3 protein. Among more than 300,000 distinct CDR3 sequences listed, around 38% were seen once. Sequencing was performed on glioma tissue, nonneoplastic brain tissue, or PBMCs (not recorded which). These receptors were obtained from a human donor with low-grade glioma or glioblastoma, undergoing nonglioma brain surgery, or in good health (not recorded which).

The V and J genes are TRBV20-1 and TRBJ2-7, with TRBD1 matching 9 bases. CDR3 length equals 14 residues. Germline loops: CDR1 DFQATT, CDR2 SNEGSKA (reference sequence). Trimming removed 2 bases from V and 5 bases from J; junction bases left unmatched: 7. This CDR3 is CSARTGTGHDEQYF. CDR3 nucleotides: TGCAGTGCTAGAACCGGGACAGGGCACGACGAGCAGTACTTC.

Comment on this clonotype: This may stem from a read error, because a much larger clone lies one nucleotide away. The V gene is TRBV15, the J gene TRBJ1-4; D call uncertain. This CDR3 region has 16 residues. Germline V gene sequence: CDR1 LNHNV, CDR2 YYDKDF (reference sequence). The DNA of the CDR3 is TGTGCCACCAGCAGAGATTACGGAGGGTTTGGTGAAAAACTGCTTTTT. It specifies CATSRDYGGFGEKLLF.

The chain recombines TRBV19 with TRBJ1-3; the match to TRBD1 covers 7 bases. V shed 10 bases, J shed 0 bases, and the junction held 0 bases outside the gene matches. The germline gives CDR1 LNHDA, CDR2 SQIVND (reference sequence). This CDR3 is built from 12 residues. CDR3 DNA sequence: TGTGCCACAGGGGGCTCTGGAAACACCATATATTTT. Translation: CATGGSGNTIYF.